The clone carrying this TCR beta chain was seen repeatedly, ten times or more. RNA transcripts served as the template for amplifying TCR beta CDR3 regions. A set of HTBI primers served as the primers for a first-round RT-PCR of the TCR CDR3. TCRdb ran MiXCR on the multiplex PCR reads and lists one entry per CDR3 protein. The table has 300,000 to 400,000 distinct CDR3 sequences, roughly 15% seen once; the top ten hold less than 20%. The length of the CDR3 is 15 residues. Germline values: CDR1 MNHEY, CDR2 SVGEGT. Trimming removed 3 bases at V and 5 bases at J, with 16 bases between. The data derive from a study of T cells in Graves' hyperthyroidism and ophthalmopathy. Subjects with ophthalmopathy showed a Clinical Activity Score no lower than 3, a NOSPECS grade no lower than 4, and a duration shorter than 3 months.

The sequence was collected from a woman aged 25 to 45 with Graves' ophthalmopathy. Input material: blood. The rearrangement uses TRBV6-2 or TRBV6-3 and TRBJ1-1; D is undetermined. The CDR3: CASSYRATGRTEAFF. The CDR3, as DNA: TGTGCCAGCAGTTATCGAGCGACCGGACGGACTGAAGCTTTCTTT.